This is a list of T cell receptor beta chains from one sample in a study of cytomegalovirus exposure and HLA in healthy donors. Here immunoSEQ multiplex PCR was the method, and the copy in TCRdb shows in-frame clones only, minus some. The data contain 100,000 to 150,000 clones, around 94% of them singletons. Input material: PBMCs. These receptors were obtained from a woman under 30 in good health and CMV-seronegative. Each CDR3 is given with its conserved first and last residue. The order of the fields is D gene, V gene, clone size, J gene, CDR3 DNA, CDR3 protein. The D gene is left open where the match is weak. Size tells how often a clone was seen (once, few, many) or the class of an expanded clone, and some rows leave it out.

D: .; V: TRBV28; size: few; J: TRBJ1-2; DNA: TGTGCCAGCGGGTATTCGACAGCGTATGGCTACACCTTC; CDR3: CASGYSTAYGYTF
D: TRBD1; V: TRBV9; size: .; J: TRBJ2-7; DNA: TGTGCCAGCAGCGTAGGAGGGCAGGGGGCGGACGAGCAGTACTTC; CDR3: CASSVGGQGADEQYF
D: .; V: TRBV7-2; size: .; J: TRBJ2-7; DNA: TGTGCCAGCAGCGACCGCCGACAGTACGAGCAGTACTTC; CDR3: CASSDRRQYEQYF
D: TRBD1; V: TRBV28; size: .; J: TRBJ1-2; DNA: TGTGCCAGCAGTATAGGACAGGACTATGGCTACACCTTC; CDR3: CASSIGQDYGYTF
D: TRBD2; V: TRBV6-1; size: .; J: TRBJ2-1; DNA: TGTGCCAGCAGTGAAGCGGCCAAGCGGACTAGCGGGATAGAATATGAGCAGTTCTTC; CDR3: CASSEAAKRTSGIEYEQFF
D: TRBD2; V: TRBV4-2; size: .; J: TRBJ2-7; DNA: TGTGCCAGCAGCCAAGATCCTAGCGGGAGTTGGAACGAGCAGTACTTC; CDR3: CASSQDPSGSWNEQYF
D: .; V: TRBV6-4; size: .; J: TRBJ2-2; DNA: TGTGCCAGCAGTGTTGCTGGCCCGAACAGGGACGACACCGGGGAGCTGTTTTTT; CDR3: CASSVAGPNRDDTGELFF
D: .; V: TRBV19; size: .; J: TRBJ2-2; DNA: TGTGCCAGTAGTCACAGATTTAACACCGGGGAGCTGTTTTTT; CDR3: CASSHRFNTGELFF
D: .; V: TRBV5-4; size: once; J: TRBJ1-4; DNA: TGTGCCAGCAGCTCCAGTGAGGGGGCTAATGAAAAACTGTTTTTT; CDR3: CASSSSEGANEKLFF
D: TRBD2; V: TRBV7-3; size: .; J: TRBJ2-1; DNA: TGTGCCAGCAGCTCCCGAAGCGGGAGCTCCTACAATGAGCAGTTCTTC; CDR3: CASSSRSGSSYNEQFF
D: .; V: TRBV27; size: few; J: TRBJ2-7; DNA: TGTGCCAGCAGTACAGCCTACGAGCAGTACTTC; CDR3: CASSTAYEQYF
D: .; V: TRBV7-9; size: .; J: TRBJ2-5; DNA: TGTGCCAGCAGCTCGGATAAGAGGGATGAGACCCAGTACTTC; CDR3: CASSSDKRDETQYF
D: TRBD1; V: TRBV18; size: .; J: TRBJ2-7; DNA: TGTGCCAGCTCACCGGGACAGGATCACTACGAGCAGTACTTC; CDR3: CASSPGQDHYEQYF
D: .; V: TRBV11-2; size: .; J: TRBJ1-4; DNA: TGTGCCAGCAGCCTAGAAGGGCCAGGGGAGGAAAAACTGTTTTTT; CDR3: CASSLEGPGEEKLFF
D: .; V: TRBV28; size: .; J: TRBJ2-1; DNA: TGTGCCAGCAGTTTAACTCCCGGCGGGGTCGGTGAGCAGTTCTTC; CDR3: CASSLTPGGVGEQFF
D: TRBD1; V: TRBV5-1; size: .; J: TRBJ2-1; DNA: TGCGCCAGCAGCTTTTCAGGGGACAGCTCCTACAATGAGCAGTTCTTC; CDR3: CASSFSGDSSYNEQFF
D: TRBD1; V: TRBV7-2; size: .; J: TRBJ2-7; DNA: TGTGCCAGCAGCTTTGACAGGGGCGGGTCCTACGAGCAGTACTTC; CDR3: CASSFDRGGSYEQYF
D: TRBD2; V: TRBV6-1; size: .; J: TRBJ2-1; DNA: TGTGCCAGCAGGGTTAGCGGGGGCTCCTACAATGAGCAGTTCTTC; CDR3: CASRVSGGSYNEQFF
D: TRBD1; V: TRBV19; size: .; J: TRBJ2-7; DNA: TGTGCCAGTAGCCGAGGACAGGGCTACGAGCAGTACTTC; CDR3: CASSRGQGYEQYF
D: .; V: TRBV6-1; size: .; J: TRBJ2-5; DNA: TGTGCCAGCAGTGAAAATGCCCAGGGGAAAGAGACCCAGTACTTC; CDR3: CASSENAQGKETQYF
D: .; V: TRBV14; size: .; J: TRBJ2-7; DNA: TGTGCCAGCAGCCAAGTCGGGGGGCTCTCCACTACTGAGCAGTACTTC; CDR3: CASSQVGGLSTTEQYF
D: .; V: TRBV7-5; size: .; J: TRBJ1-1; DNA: TGTGTCAGAAGCTTAGAACTATGCACTGAAGCTTTCTTT; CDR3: CVRSLELCTEAFF
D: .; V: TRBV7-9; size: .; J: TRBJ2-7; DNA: TGTGCCAGCAGCTTCGAAAGTCTGAGCGAGCAGTACTTC; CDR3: CASSFESLSEQYF
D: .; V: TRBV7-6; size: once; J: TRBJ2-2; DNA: TGTGCCAGCAGCCCAGCGGCGAGGACCCCGAACACCGGGGAGCTGTTTTTT; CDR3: CASSPAARTPNTGELFF
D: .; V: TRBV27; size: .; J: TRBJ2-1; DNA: TGTGCCAGCAGTTCAACAAGTGCCAATGAGCAGTTCTTC; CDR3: CASSSTSANEQFF
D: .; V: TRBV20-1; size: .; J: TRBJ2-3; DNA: TGCAGTCCCGACAAGACAGATACGCAGTATTTT; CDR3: CSPDKTDTQYF
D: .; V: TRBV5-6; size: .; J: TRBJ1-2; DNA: TGTGCCAGCAGCAAAACTTCCTGGGGCTACACCTTC; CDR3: CASSKTSWGYTF
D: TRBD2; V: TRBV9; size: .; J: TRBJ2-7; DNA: TGTGCCAGCAGCTTCACCGGACTAGGCGAGCAGTACTTC; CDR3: CASSFTGLGEQYF
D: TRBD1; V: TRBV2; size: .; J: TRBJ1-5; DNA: TGTGCCAGCAGTGTCGAAGAGACAGGGGTTGATCAGCCCCAGCATTTT; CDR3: CASSVEETGVDQPQHF
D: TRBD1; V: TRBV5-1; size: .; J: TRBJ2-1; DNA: TGCGCCAGCAGCTTGGTGGCAGACAGGGGTCGTGATGAGCAGTTCTTC; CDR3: CASSLVADRGRDEQFF
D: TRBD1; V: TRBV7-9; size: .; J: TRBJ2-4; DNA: TGTGCCAGCAGCTATACAGGGGGCGCGGCCAAAAACATTCAGTACTTC; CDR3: CASSYTGGAAKNIQYF